The 21 T cell receptor beta chains listed next were all sequenced from one sample in a study of cytomegalovirus exposure and HLA in healthy donors. Both 60 Vbeta primers and 13 Jbeta primers went into the PCR. Assay used: immunoSEQ multiplex PCR; TCRdb lists only in-frame clones, some missing. The table includes approximately 210,000 clones, roughly 73% detected once. The sequenced sample was PBMCs. Every receptor here comes from a woman in her thirties in good health and CMV-seropositive.

The V and J genes are TRBV28 and TRBJ2-1; D perhaps matches TRBD1 (5 bases). V was clipped by 6 bases and J by 10 bases, with 16 bases between them. Germline-derived CDR1 and CDR2 are MDHEN and SYDVKM. This CDR3 is built from 13 residues. The CDR3 coding sequence is TGTGCCAGCAGGTGGCAGGGAATAGGGGAGCAGTTCTTC. Its translation is CASRWQGIGEQFF.

The chain carries TRBV15 and TRBJ1-3; no clear D. The CDR3 runs to 15 residues. CDR1 is LNHNV, CDR2 YYDKDF, per germline (reference sequence). The V end was cut by 1 base, the J end by 8 bases, with 15 bases between. Written as DNA, the CDR3 is TGTGCCACCAGCAGAGCCCTTTATCAGGTTGACACCATATATTTT. This gives the protein CATSRALYQVDTIYF.

The CDR3 is CASSQEGTGAEKLFF. In nucleotides, the CDR3 is TGCGCCAGCAGCCAAGAAGGGACAGGGGCCGAAAAACTGTTTTTT. The chain uses TRBV4-3 and TRBJ1-4; TRBD1 aligns across 10 bases. V was pared by 0 bases and J by 8 bases, with 3 bases of the junction left unmatched. The length of the CDR3 is 15 residues. The germline V gene encodes CDR1 LGHNA and CDR2 YSLEER.

This chain links TRBV2 with TRBJ2-3; TRBD2 matches 10 bases. The trim removed 6 bases at V and 0 bases at J, leaving 0 bases unmatched. The CDR3 has 14 residues. Germline-derived CDR1 and CDR2 are SNHLY and FYNNEI. The CDR3 bases are TGTGCCAGCAGGACTAGCGGGAGCACAGATACGCAGTATTTT. Its translation is CASRTSGSTDTQYF.

The chain carries TRBV30 and TRBJ1-1, with 7 positions matching TRBD1. V shed 3 bases, J shed 3 bases, and the junction held 4 bases outside the gene matches. Germline V gene data show CDR1 as GTSNPN and CDR2 as SVGIG (reference sequence). The CDR3 has 13 residues. CDR3 in DNA: TGTGCCTGGAGGTCGACAGGGTACACTGAAGCTTTCTTT. Encoded protein: CAWRSTGYTEAFF.

The chain is built from TRBV9 and TRBJ1-1; D possibly corresponds to TRBD1 (5 bases). V was cut by 1 base and J by 1 base, with 11 bases left in between. The CDR3 is 15 amino acids. CDR1 and CDR2 from the germline V gene are SGDLS and YYNGEE. In nucleotides, the CDR3 is TGTGCCAGCAGCGTACCCCTCGGGGGGAACACTGAAGCTTTCTTT. Its translation is CASSVPLGGNTEAFF.

The table lists this clone with a few counts. The chain has TRBV19 and TRBJ1-4, with D hard to call. The CDR3 is 17 residues long. Germline V gives CDR1 LNHDA, CDR2 SQIVND (reference sequence). Trimming cost V 5 bases and J 0 bases, with 16 bases left between them. The CDR3 DNA sequence: TGTGCCAGTAGTTCTCCAGGCACTCTTGCAACTAATGAAAAACTGTTTTTT. Its translation is CASSSPGTLATNEKLFF.

The chain is built from TRBV19 and TRBJ2-5; D may be TRBD2 (6 bases). CDR1 LNHDA and CDR2 SQIVND come from the germline V gene (reference sequence). Trimming shortened V by 3 bases and J by 6 bases, and 20 bases separated the two germline ends. CDR3 length: 16 amino acids. Here the CDR3 DNA reads TGTGCCAGTAGTATCCTTCCCGGGGGTCGAGGAAAGACCCAGTACTTC. This encodes CASSILPGGRGKTQYF.

Note on this clone: Germline is not matched at one junction end, which may reflect a read error. This sample also contains other DNA sequences that code for the same CDR3. The gene calls are TRBV2 and TRBJ1-2; D remains unclear. The CDR3 sequence is 11 residues long. Germline V gives CDR1 SNHLY, CDR2 FYNNEI. In nucleotides, the CDR3 is TGCGCCAGTGGGCGGGGAAACGGCTACACCTTC. Its protein is CASGRGNGYTF.

The rearrangement joins TRBV15 to TRBJ1-5; 9 bases map to TRBD1. Germline loops: CDR1 LNHNV, CDR2 YYDKDF (reference sequence). The J segment lost 4 bases and the V segment lost 1 base, leaving 5 bases of the junction unmatched. The CDR3 runs 16 residues. CDR3 nucleotides: TGTGCCACCAGCAGAGCCCGGGACAGGGTGAATCAGCCCCAGCATTTT. It translates to CATSRARDRVNQPQHF.

The V gene is TRBV14, the J gene TRBJ2-7, with 7 nucleotides matching TRBD1. V trimming: 1 base; J trimming: 2 bases; junction bases outside the gene matches: 2. CDR3 length equals 14 residues. CDR1 is SGHDN, CDR2 FVKESK, per germline. The CDR3 sequence: CASSQGQGPYEQYF. The CDR3 DNA is TGTGCCAGCAGCCAAGGACAGGGCCCCTACGAGCAGTACTTC.

The chain couples TRBV15 to TRBJ1-3; D unresolved. This CDR3 region has 14 residues. CDR1 and CDR2 (germline): LNHNV, YYDKDF (reference sequence). Trimming shortened V by 3 bases and J by 0 bases, and 6 bases separated the two germline ends. The CDR3 region has the DNA TGTGCCACCAGCAGCAGAAGCTCTGGAAACACCATATATTTT. Its protein is CATSSRSSGNTIYF.

The rearrangement joins TRBV29-1 to TRBJ1-4; D gene unclear. Trimming took off 4 bases at V and 3 bases at J, with 12 bases between the two ends. Germline V lookup: CDR1 SQVTM, CDR2 ANQGSEA. The CDR3 runs 14 residues. CDR3 protein: CSVGGRSPNEKLFF. CDR3 nucleotides: TGCAGCGTTGGCGGCCGGTCGCCTAATGAAAAACTGTTTTTT.

This sequence joins TRBV6-6 and TRBJ2-7; D gene unclear. CDR1 MNHNY and CDR2 SVGAGI come from the germline V gene (reference sequence). Trimming removed 6 bases at V and 5 bases at J, with 11 bases between. This CDR3 has 12 amino acids. The CDR3 DNA reads TGTGCCAGCAGCCCCAGCGCCAACGAGCAGTACTTC. As protein: CASSPSANEQYF.

The rearrangement links TRBV4-3 to TRBJ2-7, with D uncertain. Trimming pared 0 bases from V and 2 bases from J, leaving 11 bases between. The CDR3 length is 15 residues. In germline, CDR1 is LGHNA, CDR2 YSLEER. The CDR3 nucleotides are TGCGCCAGCAGCCAAGATTGGCCCACAGCCTACGAGCAGTACTTC. This sequence encodes CASSQDWPTAYEQYF.

This sequence joins TRBV5-1 and TRBJ1-1, with 10 bases identical to TRBD1. Germline-derived CDR1 and CDR2 are SGHRS and YFSETQ. J lost 5 bases, V lost 0 bases, and 1 base had no gene match. This CDR3 comprises 14 residues. The CDR3 is CASSLGQGATEAFF. The CDR3 coding sequence is TGCGCCAGCAGCTTGGGACAGGGGGCTACTGAAGCTTTCTTT. Using reference TRBV5-1 and TRBJ1-1 for the parts outside the CDR3, the full variable domain is KAGVTQTPRYLIKTRGQQVTLSCSPISGHRSVSWYQQTPGQGLQFLFEYFSETQRNKGNFPGRFSGRQFSNSRSEMNVSTLELGDSALYLCASSLGQGATEAFFGQGTRLTVV.

This clone appeared a single time. V and J are TRBV7-2 and TRBJ2-3; 9 bases map to TRBD2. The germline V gene encodes CDR1 SGHTA and CDR2 FQGNSA. CDR3 length: 19 amino acids. J was trimmed by 0 bases and V by 5 bases; bases with no gene match: 15. The CDR3 DNA is TGTGCCAGCAGCCCCCGAGGTGGAGCGGGAGGTCCTAGCACAGATACGCAGTATTTT. Protein: CASSPRGGAGGPSTDTQYF.

The chain combines TRBV6-1 with TRBJ1-2, with TRBD1 as a possible D gene (5 bases). V dropped 9 bases and J dropped 2 bases, with 13 bases sitting between them. The CDR3 contains 13 residues. Germline CDR1 MNHNS, CDR2 SASEGT. The CDR3 is CASRDGLNYGYTF. CDR3 DNA sequence: TGTGCCAGTAGGGACGGACTAAACTATGGCTACACCTTC.

The chain is built from TRBV7-9 and TRBJ1-1, with D maybe TRBD1 (6 bases). The CDR3 has 15 residues. Germline CDR1 is SEHNR and CDR2 is FQNEAQ (reference sequence). V lost 5 bases, J lost 7 bases, and 20 bases lay in between. CDR3 region: CASSHRKARGFEAFF. The CDR3 DNA follows: TGTGCCAGCAGCCACCGGAAAGCGAGGGGGTTTGAAGCTTTCTTT.

This clone was found a few times. Distinct nucleotide sequences in the sample also encode this CDR3. The rearrangement joins TRBV4-1 to TRBJ2-3, with TRBD2 matching 12 bases. Germline V gene sequence: CDR1 MGHRA, CDR2 YSYEKL. CDR3 length: 17 amino acids. Trimming cost V 2 bases and J 5 bases; bases outside gene matches: 8. DNA of the CDR3: TGCGCCAGCAGCCAACCATTACTAGCGGGAGGTCAAGATACGCAGTATTTT. Translation gives CASSQPLLAGGQDTQYF.

The genes are TRBV5-4 and TRBJ2-3; 7 nucleotides agree with TRBD2. The V and J ends lost 6 bases and 4 bases, in that order; junction bases with no gene match: 2. The CDR3 has 12 residues. Germline V gene data show CDR1 as SGHNT and CDR2 as YYREEE (reference sequence). The CDR3 DNA is TGTGCCAGCACCCGGGGGGCAGATACGCAGTATTTT. It is translated as CASTRGADTQYF.